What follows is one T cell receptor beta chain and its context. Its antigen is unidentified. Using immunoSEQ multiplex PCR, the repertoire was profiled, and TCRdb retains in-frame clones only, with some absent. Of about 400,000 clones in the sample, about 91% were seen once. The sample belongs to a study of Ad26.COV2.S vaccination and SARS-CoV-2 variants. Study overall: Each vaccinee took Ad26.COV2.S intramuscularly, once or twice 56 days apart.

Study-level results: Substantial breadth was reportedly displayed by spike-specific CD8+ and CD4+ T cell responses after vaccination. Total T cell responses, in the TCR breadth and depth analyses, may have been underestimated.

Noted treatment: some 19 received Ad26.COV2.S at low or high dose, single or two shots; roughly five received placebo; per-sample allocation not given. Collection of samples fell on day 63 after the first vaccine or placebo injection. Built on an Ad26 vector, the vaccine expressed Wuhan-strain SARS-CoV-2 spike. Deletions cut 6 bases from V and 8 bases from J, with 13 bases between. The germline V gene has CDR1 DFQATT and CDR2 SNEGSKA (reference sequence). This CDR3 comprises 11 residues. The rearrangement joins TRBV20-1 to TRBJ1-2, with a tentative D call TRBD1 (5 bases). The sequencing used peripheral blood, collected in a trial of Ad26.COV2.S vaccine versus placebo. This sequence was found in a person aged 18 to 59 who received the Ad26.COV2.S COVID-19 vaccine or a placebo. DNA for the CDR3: TGCAGTGCCTGGCCCAGGGCCGGCTACACCTTC. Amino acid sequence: CSAWPRAGYTF.